This T cell receptor (beta chain) was identified in a study of blood T cell repertoires in COVID-19. Repertoires were generated with immunoSEQ multiplex PCR, while TCRdb's copy carries only in-frame clones and drops some. Seen here are under 350,000 clones, approximately 86% observed once, and the top ten hold less than 3%. A single count supports this clone. Sequencing used PBMCs or T cells enriched from blood (not recorded which). This receptor was taken from a woman aged 18-35 years who had recovered from COVID-19.

The CDR3 DNA sequence: TGCGCCAGCAGCTTGGATCAGGGGATCCCCATTGGAGCTTTCTTT. Translating gives CASSLDQGIPIGAFF. The V gene is TRBV5-1, the J gene TRBJ1-1; maybe TRBD1 (6 bases). The CDR3 loop spans 15 amino acids. V was trimmed by 0 bases and J by 10 bases, leaving 19 bases between them. The V gene's germline CDR1 is SGHRS and CDR2 YFSETQ.